The clone carrying this T cell receptor (beta chain) was detected only once. The antigen remains undetermined. This sample also contains other DNA sequences that code for the same CDR3. The data stem from a study of OX40 agonist ivuxolimab in advanced cancers. Overall study context: Patients were treated with ivuxolimab, an agonistic anti-OX40 (CD134) antibody. Cohort: approximately 83% men, mean age around 60, aged roughly 23 to 79. Study results and limitations: At doses 0.1 to 3.0 mg/kg, CD4+ and CD8+ clones expanded.

V was trimmed by 4 bases and J by 3 bases, leaving 3 bases between them. Germline V CDR1 and CDR2: MNHEY, SVGAGI. The CDR3 length is 11 residues. Some clones are missing from TCRdb's copy, which holds only in-frame ones; the method was immunoSEQ multiplex PCR. The sample consists of some 45,000 clones, 80% to 90% of them appearing once. Sampling times: baseline, cycle 4 day 1, cycle 7 day 1. This chain joins TRBV6-5 and TRBJ1-1; D call uncertain. The sequence was obtained from an adult with an advanced solid tumor such as melanoma, head and neck, liver or kidney cancer. Sequencing used CD4+ or CD8+ T cells sorted from blood, obtained in a trial of the OX40 agonist ivuxolimab. The CDR3 region is CASSSYTEAFF. The CDR3 DNA reads TGTGCCAGCAGTTCCTACACTGAAGCTTTCTTT.